Listed below are T cell receptor beta chains from one sample, sequenced in a study of cytomegalovirus exposure and HLA in healthy donors. Data came from immunoSEQ multiplex PCR; TCRdb stores just in-frame clones and leaves some out. The sample has roughly 90,000 clones, around 90% seen once. Material: PBMCs. The receptors shown here come from a man aged 18 to 29 in good health and CMV-seronegative. The CDR3 runs from the conserved cysteine through the conserved F or W. The D gene is left open where the match is weak. The size field is filled for only some rows; it gives once, few, many or a size class.

TRBJ1-1,NA,once,TRBV10-3,TGTGCCATCAGTGCGGACAGTGGGACTGAAGCTTTCTTT,CAISADSGTEAFF
TRBJ2-7,NA,NA,TRBV6-6,TGTGCCAGCAGCCTGGGGGACTCCAGGCTCTACGAGCAGTACTTC,CASSLGDSRLYEQYF
TRBJ1-5,NA,NA,TRBV7-9,TGTGCCAGCAGCTCCTCCGGGGATCAGCCCCAGCATTTT,CASSSSGDQPQHF
TRBJ1-4,TRBD1,NA,TRBV5-5,TGTGCCAGCAGCAAGAACGGTCCCGGGACAGGGGGCCGGGTTGAAAAACTGTTTTTT,CASSKNGPGTGGRVEKLFF
TRBJ2-3,TRBD2,NA,TRBV18,TGTGCCAGCTCCCATGAGCTAGCGGGAGGTACAGATACGCAGTATTTT,CASSHELAGGTDTQYF
TRBJ1-3,NA,NA,TRBV7-9,TGTGCCAGCACCGAGGGGGGGATCTCTGGAAACACCATATATTTT,CASTEGGISGNTIYF
TRBJ2-7,TRBD2,NA,TRBV4-3,TGCGCCAGCAGCCAGGAGGACCCCGCTAGCGGGAGGATCGATAGGTACGAGCAGTACTTC,CASSQEDPASGRIDRYEQYF
TRBJ1-5,NA,few,TRBV28,TGTGCCAGCAGTACTAATCAGCCCCAGCATTTT,CASSTNQPQHF
TRBJ2-4,NA,NA,TRBV19,TGTGCCAGTAGTATAGATGCACAGACAAGCATTCAGTACTTC,CASSIDAQTSIQYF
TRBJ2-7,TRBD1,NA,TRBV19,TGTGCCAGTAGACGGGACAGATGGGGCGAGCAGTACTTC,CASRRDRWGEQYF
TRBJ1-1,NA,NA,TRBV6-5,TGTGCCAGCAGTCCTCGCGGGGCCTCGATGGGCGCTTTCTTT,CASSPRGASMGAFF